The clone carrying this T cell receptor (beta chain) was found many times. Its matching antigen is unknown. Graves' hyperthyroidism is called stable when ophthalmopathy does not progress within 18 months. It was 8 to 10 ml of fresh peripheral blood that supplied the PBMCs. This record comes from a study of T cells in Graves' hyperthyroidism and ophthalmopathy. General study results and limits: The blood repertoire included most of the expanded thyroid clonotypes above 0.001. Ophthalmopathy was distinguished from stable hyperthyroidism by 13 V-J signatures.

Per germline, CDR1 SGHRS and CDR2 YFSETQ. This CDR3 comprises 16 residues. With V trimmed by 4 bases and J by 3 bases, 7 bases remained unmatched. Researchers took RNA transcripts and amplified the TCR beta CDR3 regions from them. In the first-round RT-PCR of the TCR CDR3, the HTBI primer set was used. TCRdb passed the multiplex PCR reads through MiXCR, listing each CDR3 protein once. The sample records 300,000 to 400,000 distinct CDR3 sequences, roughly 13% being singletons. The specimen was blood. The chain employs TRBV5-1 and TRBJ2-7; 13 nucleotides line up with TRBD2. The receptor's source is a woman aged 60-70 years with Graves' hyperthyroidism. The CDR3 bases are TGCGCCAGCAGCAGTGGACTAGCGGGAGTTGGCTACGAGCAGTACTTC. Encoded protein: CASSSGLAGVGYEQYF.